The rows below give T cell receptor beta chains drawn from one sample of a study of T cells after yellow fever vaccination. TCRdb reanalysed the 5' RACE reads using MiXCR and keeps one entry per CDR3 protein. This sample has roughly 63,000 distinct CDR3 sequences, with roughly 7.3% found just once. Sequencing was performed on CD8+ T cells sorted from PBMCs, taken 15 days after the yellow fever booster vaccination. These TCRs come from a man aged 25-40 years who received the YFV17D yellow fever vaccine. The CDR3 runs from the conserved cysteine through the conserved F or W. D genes are given only for firm matches. Clone size appears in some rows only: once, few, many, or a class for an expanded clone.

D | size | J | V | DNA | CDR3
- | many | TRBJ2-7 | TRBV5-1 | TGCGCCAGCAGCTTGGGTTCTACGAACGAGCAGTACTTC | CASSLGSTNEQYF
- | many | TRBJ2-3 | TRBV18 | TGTGCCAGCTCACTCGGACAACCGGATACGCAGTATTTT | CASSLGQPDTQYF
- | few | TRBJ1-2 | TRBV5-6 | TGTGCCAGCAGCGATGGAGGGTTCTGGGACACCTTC | CASSDGGFWDTF
- | many | TRBJ2-5 | TRBV12-3/TRBV12-4 | TGTGCCAGCAGTTTAGGCGGGGTTGAAGAGACCCAGTACTTC | CASSLGGVEETQYF
- | many | TRBJ1-2 | TRBV21-1 | TGTGCCAGCCTCGTCAGTCCCCGGGACAGGGGAAATTGGGGCTACACCTTC | CASLVSPRDRGNWGYTF
- | many | TRBJ2-7 | TRBV29-1 | TGCAGCGTTGGAGACGACTCCTACGAGCAGTACTTC | CSVGDDSYEQYF
- | few | TRBJ1-2 | TRBV25-1 | TGTGCCACCCTCCGGGGTTCCGGCTACACCTTC | CATLRGSGYTF
- | many | TRBJ2-3 | TRBV5-1 | TGCGCCAGCAGCCTCCGGACAGTGGACACAGATACGCAGTATTTT | CASSLRTVDTDTQYF
- | many | TRBJ2-7 | TRBV20-1 | TGCAGTGCTAGAGATGTCGGGTACGAGCAGTACTTC | CSARDVGYEQYF
TRBD2 | - | TRBJ2-3 | TRBV20-1 | TGCAGTGCTGGAGGGTTGAGGCTAGCGGGATACACAGATACGCAGTATTTT | CSAGGLRLAGYTDTQYF
- | many | TRBJ2-4 | TRBV7-6 | TGTGCCAGCAGCCTGGGACAAGGGGAAAACATTCAGTACTTC | CASSLGQGENIQYF
- | many | TRBJ2-5 | TRBV29-1 | TGCAGCGTTGGGGAGACCCAGTACTTC | CSVGETQYF
- | - | TRBJ2-1 | TRBV7-2 | TGTGCCAGCAGCTTCGGGCGGGATTGGTTCTTC | CASSFGRDWFF
TRBD1 | many | TRBJ2-2 | TRBV5-5 | TGTGCCAGCAGCAAGGGGACAGTGAACACCGGGGAGCTGTTTTTT | CASSKGTVNTGELFF
- | few | TRBJ2-1 | TRBV7-2 | TGTGCCAGCAGCTTAGCGCCGGACTCCATGTCCTACAATGAGCAGTTCTTC | CASSLAPDSMSYNEQFF
TRBD1 | - | TRBJ2-1 | TRBV4-2 | TGTGCCAGCAGCCCAGGGGGCCGCAATGAGCAGTTCTTC | CASSPGGRNEQFF
- | many | TRBJ2-7 | TRBV30 | TGTGCCTGGACCCAGGGCCCGACCCTCGAGCAGTACTTC | CAWTQGPTLEQYF
TRBD2 | - | TRBJ2-2 | TRBV3-1 | TGTGCCTGCAGTGGTGGGACTAGCGGGATTAACACCGGGGAGCTGTTTTTT | CACSGGTSGINTGELFF
- | many | TRBJ2-2 | TRBV9 | TGTGCCAGCAGCTCCCGGTCCTCGCCCGGGGAGCTGTTTTTT | CASSSRSSPGELFF
TRBD2 | many | TRBJ2-1 | TRBV2 | TGTGCCAGCGGGACTAGCCGGAATGAGCAGTTCTTC | CASGTSRNEQFF
- | few | TRBJ1-2 | TRBV6-5 | TGTGCCAGCAGTTACTCTTGGACGGCTAACTATGGCTACACCTTC | CASSYSWTANYGYTF
- | many | TRBJ2-2 | TRBV7-9 | TGTGCCAGCAGCTTAAGTCCAGGGGCGAGCACCGGGGAGCTGTTTTTT | CASSLSPGASTGELFF
TRBD1 | many | TRBJ2-7 | TRBV20-1 | TGCAGTGCTAAGACAGGGGGGCCCTACGAGCAGTACTTC | CSAKTGGPYEQYF
- | - | TRBJ2-1 | TRBV12-3/TRBV12-4 | TGTGCCAGCAGCCCGGCTGGGCGTGAGCAGTTCTTC | CASSPAGREQFF
- | many | TRBJ1-5 | TRBV7-9 | TGTGCCAGCAGCCCTGGGACAAGTAGCAATCAGCCCCAGCATTTT | CASSPGTSSNQPQHF
- | many | TRBJ2-2 | TRBV7-9 | TGTGCCAGCATGGTTGCGGAGCTGTTTTTT | CASMVAELFF
TRBD2 | many | TRBJ2-1 | TRBV3-1 | TGTGCCAGCAGCCAGGGACTAGCGGACTCCTACAATGAGCAGTTCTTC | CASSQGLADSYNEQFF
- | few | TRBJ2-1 | TRBV5-1 | TGCGCCAGCAGCTTGGCCTGGGAGAATGAGCAGTTCTTC | CASSLAWENEQFF
- | many | TRBJ2-7 | TRBV25-1 | TGTGCCAGCAGCCTCACAATTTACGAGCAGTACTTC | CASSLTIYEQYF
TRBD1 | many | TRBJ2-7 | TRBV12-3/TRBV12-4 | TGTGCCAGCAGTTCCCGGGACAGGGCCTACGAGCAGTACTTC | CASSSRDRAYEQYF
TRBD1 | many | TRBJ2-5 | TRBV14 | TGTGCCAGCAGCCCCTGGGACAGGGTAGGAGAGACCCAGTACTTC | CASSPWDRVGETQYF
- | many | TRBJ2-3 | TRBV5-1 | TGCGCCAGCAGCTTGGACATTCAGGGGTCTAGCACAGATACGCAGTATTTT | CASSLDIQGSSTDTQYF
TRBD2 | many | TRBJ2-7 | TRBV28 | TGTGCCAGCAGTTACAACCTAGCGGGAGTCGGTACCGACGAGCAGTACTTC | CASSYNLAGVGTDEQYF